This T cell receptor beta chain was observed in a study of CD8 T cells in Susac syndrome. The table lists this clonotype with a few counts. The antigen is unknown. While serving as controls, healthy donors were matched for age and sex. TEMRA cells were FACS-enriched, unlike CD8+ and CD4+ T cells, which were negatively isolated. Whole-study findings and limits: As the study acknowledged, the number of individuals in its TCR sequencing and HLA analysis was relatively small.

In germline, CDR1 is GTSNPN, CDR2 SVGIG (reference sequence). Trimming removed 0 bases from V and 7 bases from J, with 13 bases in between. The CDR3 extends over 13 amino acids. Reverse transcription of roughly 0.5 to 1 ug RNA was performed with random hexamers. Amplification of TCR beta CDR3 used immunoSEQ multiplex PCR across 54 Vbeta and 13 Jbeta. TCRdb re-called the immunoSEQ multiplex PCR reads through MiXCR, storing one row per CDR3 protein. The sample holds some 160,000 distinct CDR3 sequences, about 91% seen once. This TCR derives from a human donor in good health. The rearrangement links TRBV30 to TRBJ2-7; the D gene is possibly TRBD2 (5 bases). Sequences were obtained from CD4+ T cells from PBMCs. The CDR3 loop reads CAWSVTYRGEQYF. In DNA form, the CDR3 reads TGTGCCTGGAGTGTAACATACCGGGGAGAGCAGTACTTC.